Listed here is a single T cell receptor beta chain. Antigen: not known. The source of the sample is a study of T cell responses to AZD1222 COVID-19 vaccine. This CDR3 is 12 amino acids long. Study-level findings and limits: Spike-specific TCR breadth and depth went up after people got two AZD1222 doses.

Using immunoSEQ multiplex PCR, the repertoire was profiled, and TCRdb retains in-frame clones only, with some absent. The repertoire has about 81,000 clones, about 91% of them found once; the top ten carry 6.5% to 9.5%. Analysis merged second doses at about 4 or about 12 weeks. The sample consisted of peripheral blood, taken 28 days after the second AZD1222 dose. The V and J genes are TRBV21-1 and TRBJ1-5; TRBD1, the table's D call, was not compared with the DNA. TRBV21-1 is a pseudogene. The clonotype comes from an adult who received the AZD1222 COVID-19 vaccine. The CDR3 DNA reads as TGTGCCGGGGCCCATAGCAATCAGCCCCAGCATTTT. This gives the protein CAGAHSNQPQHF.